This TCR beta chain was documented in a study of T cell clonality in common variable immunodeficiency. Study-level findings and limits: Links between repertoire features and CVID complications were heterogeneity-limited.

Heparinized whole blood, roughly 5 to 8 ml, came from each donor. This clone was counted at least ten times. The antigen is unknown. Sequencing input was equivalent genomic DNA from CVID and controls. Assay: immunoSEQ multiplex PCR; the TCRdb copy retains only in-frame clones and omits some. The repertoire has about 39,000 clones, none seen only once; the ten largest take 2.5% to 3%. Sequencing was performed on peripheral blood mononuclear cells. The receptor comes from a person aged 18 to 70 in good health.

Incomplete CDR3 DNA: TGCAGTGCTAAGGGGGCGCTCACTGGGGCCAACGTC. This translates into CSAKGALTGANV. The CDR3, in full, reads CSAKGALTGANVLTF. The V and J genes are TRBV20-1 and TRBJ2-6; 7 positions match TRBD1. The sequenced fragment ends 3 residues before the CDR3 boundary, so the rest is inferred from the germline J gene. Trimming cost V 4 bases and J 2 bases; bases outside gene matches: 5. In germline, CDR1 is DFQATT, CDR2 SNEGSKA (reference sequence). The CDR3 loop spans 15 amino acids.